The text below deals with one T cell receptor (beta chain). The CDR3 carries no conserved terminal phenylalanine or tryptophan, so it likely arises from a read error. This record belongs to a study of blood T cells in healthy people across ages. Combining a sample-barcoded 5' primer with a J-beta primer mix, a second PCR ran for 7 to 11 cycles. Tagging of each cDNA molecule was performed by a template-switch adaptor with 12 random nucleotides. TCRdb processed the 5' RACE reads anew with MiXCR; each CDR3 protein has one entry. The table includes more than 700,000 distinct CDR3 sequences, roughly 53% detected once. Germline V gene sequence: CDR1 SQVTM, CDR2 ANQGSEA. The CDR3 contains 12 residues.

What was sequenced was blood. The receptor was isolated from a man older than 75 in good health. This chain connects TRBV29-1 to TRBJ1-2; TRBD1 aligns across 9 bases. The CDR3 protein is CGVGTGSYGYTL. Written as DNA, the CDR3 is TGCGGCGTGGGGACAGGGAGCTATGGCTACACCTTG.